This T cell receptor (beta chain) was sequenced for a study of T cells after posttransplantation cyclophosphamide. General study results and limits: After PTCy, TRB diversity resembled that of CNI/methotrexate controls. TRB overlap between skin or GI tissue T cells and blood was limited.

Per the germline V gene, CDR1 is MGHDK and CDR2 is SYGVNS. This CDR3 has 14 amino acids. V lost 4 bases to trimming and J lost 4 bases, with 12 bases between them. As regards this clone: Its antigen is still unknown.

Treatment was busulfan-fludarabine conditioning, a marrow graft, and cyclophosphamide on days +3 and +4. Only in-frame clones appear in the TCRdb table, and some are missing; sequencing was by immunoSEQ multiplex PCR. The sample presents just over 5,500 clones, none singletons. The TCR comes from a male patient aged 55 to 69 who received an allogeneic stem cell transplant from a related donor, was CMV-positive, and had no GVHD. The graft donor may account for some of the T cells. The specimen comprised PBMCs, sampled after allogeneic stem cell transplant with posttransplant cyclophosphamide. V gene TRBV25-1 combines with J gene TRBJ2-3; D not certain. The DNA of the CDR3 is TGTGCCAGCAGTGGGAGACTGAGACCAGATACGCAGTATTTT. Encoded protein: CASSGRLRPDTQYF.